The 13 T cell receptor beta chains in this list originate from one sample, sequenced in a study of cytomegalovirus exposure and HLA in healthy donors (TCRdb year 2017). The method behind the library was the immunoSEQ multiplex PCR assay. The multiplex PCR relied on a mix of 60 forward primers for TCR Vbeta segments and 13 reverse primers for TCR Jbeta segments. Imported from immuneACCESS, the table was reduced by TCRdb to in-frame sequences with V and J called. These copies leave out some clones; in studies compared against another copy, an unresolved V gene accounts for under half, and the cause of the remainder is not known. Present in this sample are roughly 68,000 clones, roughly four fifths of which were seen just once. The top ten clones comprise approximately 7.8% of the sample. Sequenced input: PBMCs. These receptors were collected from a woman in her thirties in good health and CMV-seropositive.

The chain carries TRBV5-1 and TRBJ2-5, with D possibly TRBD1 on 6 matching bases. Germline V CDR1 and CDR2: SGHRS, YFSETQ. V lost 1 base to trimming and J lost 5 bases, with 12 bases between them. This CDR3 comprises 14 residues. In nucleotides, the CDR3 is TGCGCCAGCAGCTTGAGAGAACAGGGCGAGACCCAGTACTTC. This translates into CASSLREQGETQYF.

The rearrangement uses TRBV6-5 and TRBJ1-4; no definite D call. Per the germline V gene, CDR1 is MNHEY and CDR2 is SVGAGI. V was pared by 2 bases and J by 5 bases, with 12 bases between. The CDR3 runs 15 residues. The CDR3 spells CASSYGASSNEKLFF. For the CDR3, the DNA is TGTGCCAGCAGTTACGGAGCTTCGTCAAATGAAAAACTGTTTTTT.

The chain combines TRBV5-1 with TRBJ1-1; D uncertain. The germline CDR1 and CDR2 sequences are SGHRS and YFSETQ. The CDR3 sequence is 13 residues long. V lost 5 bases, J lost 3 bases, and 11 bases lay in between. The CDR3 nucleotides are TGCGCCAGCAGGGATGAGGTATACACTGAAGCTTTCTTT. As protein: CASRDEVYTEAFF.

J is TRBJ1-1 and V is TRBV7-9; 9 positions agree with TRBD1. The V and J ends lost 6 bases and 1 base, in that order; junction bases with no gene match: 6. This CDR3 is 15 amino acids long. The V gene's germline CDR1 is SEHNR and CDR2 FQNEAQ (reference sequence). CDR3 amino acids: CASRGPGQGNTEAFF. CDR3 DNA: TGTGCCAGCAGGGGGCCGGGACAGGGGAACACTGAAGCTTTCTTT.

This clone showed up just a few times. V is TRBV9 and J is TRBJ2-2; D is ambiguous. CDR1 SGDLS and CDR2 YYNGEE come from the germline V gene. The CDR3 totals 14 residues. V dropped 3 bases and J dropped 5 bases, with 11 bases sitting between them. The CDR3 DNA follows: TGTGCCAGCAGCGCCGGTCTGAGAACCGGGGAGCTGTTTTTT. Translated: CASSAGLRTGELFF. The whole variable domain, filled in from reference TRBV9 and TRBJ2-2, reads DSGVTQTPKHLITATGQRVTLRCSPRSGDLSVYWYQQSLDQGLQFLIQYYNGEERAKGNILERFSAQQFPDLHSELNLSSLELGDSALYFCASSAGLRTGELFFGEGSRLTVL.

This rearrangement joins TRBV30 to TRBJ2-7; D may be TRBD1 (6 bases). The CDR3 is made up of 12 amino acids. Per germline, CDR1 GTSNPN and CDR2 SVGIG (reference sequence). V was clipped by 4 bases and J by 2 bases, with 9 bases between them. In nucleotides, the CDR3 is TGTGCCTGGAAAGGACAGCCCTACGAGCAGTACTTC. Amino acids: CAWKGQPYEQYF.

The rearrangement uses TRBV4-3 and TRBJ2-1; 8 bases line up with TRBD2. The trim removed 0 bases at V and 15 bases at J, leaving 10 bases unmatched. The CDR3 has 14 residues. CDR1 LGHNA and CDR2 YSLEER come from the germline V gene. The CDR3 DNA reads TGCGCCAGCAGCCAAGATCTAAGCAGCGGGAGACTGTTCTTC. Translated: CASSQDLSSGRLFF.

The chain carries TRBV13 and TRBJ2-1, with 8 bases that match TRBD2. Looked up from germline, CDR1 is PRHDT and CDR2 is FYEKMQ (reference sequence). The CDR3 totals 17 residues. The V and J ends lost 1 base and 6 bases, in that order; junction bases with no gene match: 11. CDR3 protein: CASSLEGFGLARNEQFF. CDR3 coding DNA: TGTGCCAGCAGCTTAGAAGGTTTTGGACTAGCTCGCAATGAGCAGTTCTTC.

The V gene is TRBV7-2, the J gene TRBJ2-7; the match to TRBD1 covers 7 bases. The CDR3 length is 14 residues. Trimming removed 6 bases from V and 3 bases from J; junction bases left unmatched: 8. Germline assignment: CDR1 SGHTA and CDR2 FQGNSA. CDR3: CASRGKGQIYEQYF. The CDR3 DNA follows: TGTGCCAGCAGGGGGAAGGGACAGATCTACGAGCAGTACTTC.

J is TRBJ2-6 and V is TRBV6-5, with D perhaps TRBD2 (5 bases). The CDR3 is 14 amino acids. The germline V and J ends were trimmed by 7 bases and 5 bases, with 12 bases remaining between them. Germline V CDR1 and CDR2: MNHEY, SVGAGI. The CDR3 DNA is TGTGCCAGCACTAGGACTGGACGGGCCAACGTCCTGACTTTC. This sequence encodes CASTRTGRANVLTF.

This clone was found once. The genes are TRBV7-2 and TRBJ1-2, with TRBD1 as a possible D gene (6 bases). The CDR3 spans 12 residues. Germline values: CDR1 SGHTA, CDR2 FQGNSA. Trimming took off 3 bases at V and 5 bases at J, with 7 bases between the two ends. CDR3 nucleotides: TGTGCCAGCAGCTTCCAGGGGTATGGCTACACCTTC. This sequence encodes CASSFQGYGYTF.

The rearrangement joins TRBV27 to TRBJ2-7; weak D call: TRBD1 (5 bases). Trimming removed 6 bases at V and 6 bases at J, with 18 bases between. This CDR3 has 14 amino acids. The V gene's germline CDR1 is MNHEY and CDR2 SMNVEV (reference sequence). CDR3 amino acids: CASSALGLPPEQYF. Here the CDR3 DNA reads TGTGCCAGCAGCGCACTGGGGCTGCCGCCCGAGCAGTACTTC.

CDR3 coding DNA: TGCGCCAGCAGCCGACAGGGGTGGGAAAAACTGTTTTTT. It codes for CASSRQGWEKLFF. This chain uses TRBV4-3 with TRBJ1-4; TRBD1 matches at 8 bases. This CDR3 has 13 amino acids. The germline CDR1 and CDR2 sequences are LGHNA and YSLEER. V gave up 4 bases and J gave up 8 bases; unmatched junction bases: 3.